A single sample gave rise to the 18 T cell receptor beta chains below, sequenced in a study of T cells in localized non-small cell lung cancer. The repertoire was sequenced with immunoSEQ multiplex PCR; TCRdb's copy has only in-frame clones and lacks some. The sample has tens of thousands of clones; about 90% are singletons. The sequencing used peripheral blood, collected before any cancer treatment. These receptors originate from a woman aged 40-75 years with stage I lung adenocarcinoma.

The V call is TRBV5-5, the J call TRBJ2-1; 7 bases are a match to TRBD1. Germline CDR1 reads SGHKS; CDR2 reads YYEKEE (reference sequence). With 2 bases clipped from V and 9 bases from J, the junction kept 11 bases outside the gene matches. The length of the CDR3 is 15 residues. CDR3 sequence: CASSLGPPDRSEQFF. CDR3 in DNA: TGTGCCAGCAGCTTAGGCCCCCCGGACAGGAGTGAGCAGTTCTTC.

The chain joins TRBV6-6 to TRBJ1-6, with D maybe TRBD1 (6 bases). Trimming shortened V by 2 bases and J by 6 bases, and 8 bases separated the two germline ends. The CDR3 spans 14 residues. The germline V gene has CDR1 MNHNY and CDR2 SVGAGI (reference sequence). Here the CDR3 DNA reads TGTGCCAGCAGTTACGGACAGTCTAATTCACCCCTCCACTTT. It yields the protein CASSYGQSNSPLHF.

V is TRBV7-9 and J is TRBJ2-1; perhaps TRBD2 as D (6 bases). Germline-derived CDR1 and CDR2 are SEHNR and FQNEAQ (reference sequence). Between the trimmed V and J ends, which lost 5 bases and 4 bases, there was a span of 15 bases. CDR3 length: 15 residues. CDR3 protein: CASSPRDLLYNEQFF. The DNA for the CDR3 is TGTGCCAGCAGCCCCCGGGACTTACTATACAATGAGCAGTTCTTC.

V usage is TRBV19 and J usage is TRBJ1-4, with 8 bases fitting TRBD1. Germline V gene data show CDR1 as LNHDA and CDR2 as SQIVND (reference sequence). With 7 bases clipped from V and 5 bases from J, the junction kept 9 bases outside the gene matches. CDR3 length: 15 amino acids. The CDR3 DNA sequence: TGTGCCAGTACCGATGGGGACAGGAGAAATGAAAAACTGTTTTTT. This sequence encodes CASTDGDRRNEKLFF. The full variable domain, rest sourced from reference TRBV19 and TRBJ1-4, is DGGITQSPKYLFRKEGQNVTLSCEQNLNHDAMYWYRQDPGQGLRLIYYSQIVNDFQKGDIAEGYSVSREKKESFPLTVTSAQKNPTAFYLCASTDGDRRNEKLFFGSGTQLSVL.

This chain's CDR3 is CASSQQGQPTEAFF. The DNA of the CDR3 is TGTGCCAGCTCCCAACAGGGACAGCCCACTGAAGCTTTCTTT. The genes are TRBV18 and TRBJ1-1, with 7 bases that match TRBD1. The trim removed 6 bases at V and 4 bases at J, leaving 8 bases unmatched. This CDR3 is 14 amino acids long. Per the germline V gene, CDR1 is KGHSH and CDR2 is LQKENI.

This chain links TRBV11-3 with TRBJ1-5; D unresolved. Germline values: CDR1 SGHNT, CDR2 YENEEA. V gave up 6 bases and J gave up 0 bases, with 12 bases separating them. The CDR3 has 15 amino acids. CDR3 sequence reads: CASRLELYSNQPQHF. The CDR3 DNA reads TGTGCCAGCAGATTGGAACTATATAGCAATCAGCCCCAGCATTTT.

The table lists this clone with a count of one. The chain is built from TRBV30 and TRBJ2-1, with 9 bases aligning to TRBD2. V gave up 0 bases and J gave up 8 bases; unmatched junction bases: 8. CDR1 is GTSNPN, CDR2 SVGIG, per germline (reference sequence). The length of the CDR3 is 15 residues. In DNA form, the CDR3 reads TGTGCCTGGAGTGTACTAAGCGGGAGGTACGATGAGCAGTTCTTC. Its translation is CAWSVLSGRYDEQFF.

This sequence joins TRBV7-9 and TRBJ2-3; 12 nucleotides match TRBD2. This CDR3 contains 15 residues. Germline lookup yields CDR1 SEHNR and CDR2 FQNEAQ (reference sequence). V shed 6 bases and J 7 bases; nucleotides not matched to a gene: 8. As DNA, the CDR3 is TGTGCCAGCAGATTCCTAGCGGGAGGGCCTCATACGCAGTATTTT. Translated, it gives CASRFLAGGPHTQYF.

This chain joins TRBV28 and TRBJ1-3; D gene ambiguous. This CDR3 comprises 15 residues. V was pared by 2 bases and J by 0 bases, with 8 bases between. Germline loops: CDR1 MDHEN, CDR2 SYDVKM. As DNA, the CDR3 is TGTGCCAGCAGTTTAATGGTCTTCTCTGGAAACACCATATATTTT. Residues: CASSLMVFSGNTIYF. Using reference TRBV28 and TRBJ1-3 for the parts outside the CDR3, the full variable domain is DVKVTQSSRYLVKRTGEKVFLECVQDMDHENMFWYRQDPGLGLRLIYFSYDVKMKEKGDIPEGYSVSREKKERFSLILESASTNQTSMYLCASSLMVFSGNTIYFGEGSWLTVV.

This rearrangement joins TRBV9 to TRBJ2-1, with a tentative D call TRBD2 (7 bases). V shed 4 bases and J shed 1 base, with 12 bases lying between them. Germline values: CDR1 SGDLS, CDR2 YYNGEE. The CDR3 is 15 residues long. The CDR3 sequence is CASSIRGGSYNEQFF. For the CDR3, the DNA is TGTGCCAGCAGCATCAGGGGAGGGTCCTACAATGAGCAGTTCTTC.

The chain employs TRBV6-1 and TRBJ2-2, with a possible D match to TRBD2 (5 bases). V lost 2 bases to trimming and J lost 3 bases, with 13 bases between them. The germline gives CDR1 MNHNS, CDR2 SASEGT. The CDR3 totals 16 residues. CDR3 DNA: TGTGCCAGCAGTGAACAAAAGGGAGAATACACCGGGGAGCTGTTTTTT. It is translated as CASSEQKGEYTGELFF.

The genes are TRBV7-9 and TRBJ2-2; D remains unclear. This CDR3 is built from 16 residues. Germline V gives CDR1 SEHNR, CDR2 FQNEAQ (reference sequence). With 5 bases removed from V and 5 bases from J, the gap between germline ends came to 18 bases. The CDR3 DNA reads as TGTGCCAGCAGCCCCGTCGACGGCAGCTTGACCGGGGAGCTGTTTTTT. It translates to CASSPVDGSLTGELFF.

The chain carries TRBV6-6 and TRBJ1-2; weak D call: TRBD1 (5 bases). The germline V gene has CDR1 MNHNY and CDR2 SVGAGI (reference sequence). Between the trimmed V and J ends, which lost 2 bases and 4 bases, there was a span of 17 bases. CDR3 length: 16 amino acids. In DNA, the CDR3 is TGTGCCAGCAGTTACGGGCAGGGTAGACCCGTCTATGGCTACACCTTC. This codes for CASSYGQGRPVYGYTF.

This clone was recorded only once. The gene calls are TRBV7-2 and TRBJ1-4, with D tentatively TRBD1 (5 bases). Trimming removed 1 base at V and 8 bases at J, with 8 bases between. The CDR3 extends over 13 amino acids. Germline CDR1 is SGHTA and CDR2 is FQGNSA. CDR3 in amino acids: CASSLDRTEKLFF. In DNA, the CDR3 is TGTGCCAGCAGCTTAGACAGGACGGAAAAACTGTTTTTT.

The chain employs TRBV7-2 and TRBJ1-5; TRBD1 aligns across 7 bases. Germline V CDR1 and CDR2: SGHTA, FQGNSA. The CDR3 runs 13 residues. The trim removed 5 bases at V and 7 bases at J, leaving 5 bases unmatched. The CDR3 bases are TGTGCCAGCAGCGGACAGGTTCGCCAGCCCCAGCATTTT. This encodes CASSGQVRQPQHF.

The genes are TRBV7-2 and TRBJ2-2, with TRBD2 identical over 8 bases. The germline V gene has CDR1 SGHTA and CDR2 FQGNSA. This CDR3 contains 17 residues. V dropped 3 bases and J dropped 2; count of bases not matched to a gene: 8. Here the CDR3 DNA reads TGTGCCAGCAGCTTCCTCCGGGGGGGGGCCAACACCGGGGAGCTGTTTTTT. Protein sequence: CASSFLRGGANTGELFF.

The chain employs TRBV29-1 and TRBJ2-7, with 7 nucleotides matching TRBD1. Germline V lookup: CDR1 SQVTM, CDR2 ANQGSEA. The V gene end was trimmed by 4 bases and the J gene end by 3 bases; junction bases not matched to a gene: 9. The CDR3 covers 14 residues. The CDR3 reads CSVGLRGLNYEQYF. The DNA of the CDR3 is TGCAGCGTTGGTTTGAGGGGGCTCAACTACGAGCAGTACTTC.

The V gene is TRBV5-1, the J gene TRBJ1-1; D remains unclear. Germline CDR1 and CDR2: SGHRS and YFSETQ. Trimming removed 2 bases at V and 4 bases at J, with 15 bases between. CDR3 length: 15 amino acids. CDR3 region: CASSFGAVDTTEAFF. The CDR3 coding sequence is TGCGCCAGCAGCTTCGGCGCAGTTGATACCACTGAAGCTTTCTTT.